The entry below gives a single TCR beta chain sequence along with its context. The antigen remains undetermined. This entry comes from a study of T cell repertoires in cytomegalovirus infection. As for the study in general: It was the public TCR beta signatures that indicated both CMV infection and matching HLA type. Overall study results and limits: Dominating the ex vivo response were HLA-C-restricted CMV-specific TCR beta clonotypes. Frequencies of public TCR beta families were cumulated, and this identified carriers of CMV plus the relevant HLA.

TCRdb re-derived calls from the reads in MiXCR, one entry per CDR3 protein. The data show 560,000 or so distinct CDR3 sequences, more than 15% seen once. CDR1 SGHDN and CDR2 FVKESK come from the germline V gene. The CDR3 loop spans 14 amino acids. V lost 4 bases to trimming and J lost 1 base, with 8 bases between them. The origin of this receptor is a human donor in good health (CMV status not recorded). Some clones in this sample may be carry-over from other donors' samples. Sequencing was done on a sample of CD8+ T cells from PBMCs. The genes are TRBV14 and TRBJ1-5, with unresolved D. The CDR3 loop reads CASSPYMSNQPQHF. In DNA, the CDR3 is TGTGCCAGCAGCCCCTATATGAGCAATCAGCCCCAGCATTTT.